The 6 T cell receptor beta chains presented below share a single source sample, sequenced in a study of OX40 agonist ivuxolimab in advanced cancers. Method: immunoSEQ multiplex PCR; TCRdb's copy keeps in-frame clones and lacks some. The table includes roughly 76,000 clones, approximately 86% detected once. Sequenced material: CD4+ or CD8+ T cells sorted from blood, taken in a trial of the OX40 agonist ivuxolimab. These receptors came from an adult with an advanced solid tumor such as melanoma, head and neck, liver or kidney cancer.

The CDR3 bases are TGTGCCAGCAAACTAGCCGTCGGGGAGCAGTACTTC. The encoded protein is CASKLAVGEQYF. The J gene is TRBJ2-7, the V gene TRBV28; D possibly corresponds to TRBD2 (6 bases). The CDR3 is made up of 12 amino acids. Germline V gene sequence: CDR1 MDHEN, CDR2 SYDVKM. V was shortened by 7 bases and J by 7 bases, with 14 bases between the two germline ends.

The J gene is TRBJ2-7, the V gene TRBV15, with TRBD1 matching over 10 bases. CDR1 is LNHNV, CDR2 YYDKDF, per germline (reference sequence). This CDR3 comprises 15 residues. V lost 3 bases and J lost 2; bases outside the gene matches: 4. In DNA, the CDR3 is TGTGCCACCAGCAGGGGGACAGGGGACCCCTACGAGCAGTACTTC. This translates into CATSRGTGDPYEQYF.

The chain employs TRBV7-2 and TRBJ2-3, with 8 nucleotides matching TRBD1. The V and J ends lost 0 bases and 2 bases, in that order; junction bases with no gene match: 4. The CDR3 has 16 amino acids. Germline CDR1 SGHTA, CDR2 FQGNSA. CDR3 DNA: TGTGCCAGCAGCTTAGCTACAGGGGGATTCACAGATACGCAGTATTTT. It translates to CASSLATGGFTDTQYF. The variable domain in full, with the rest retrieved from reference TRBV7-2 and TRBJ2-3, is GAGVSQSPSNKVTEKGKDVELRCDPISGHTALYWYRQSLGQGLEFLIYFQGNSAPDKSGLPSDRFSAERTGGSVSTLTIQRTQQEDSAVYLCASSLATGGFTDTQYFGPGTRLTVL.

The chain employs TRBV28 and TRBJ1-1; 7 bases align to TRBD1. The J segment lost 7 bases and the V segment lost 6 bases, leaving 14 bases of the junction unmatched. Germline CDR1 and CDR2: MDHEN and SYDVKM. This CDR3 spans 15 amino acids. The CDR3 loop is CASSLGGGFLYEAFF. The DNA of the CDR3 is TGTGCCAGCAGCTTAGGAGGGGGCTTCCTTTATGAAGCTTTCTTT.

The chain recombines TRBV7-9 with TRBJ2-3, with 11 bases identical to TRBD2. With V trimmed by 5 bases and J by 3 bases, 4 bases remained unmatched. Germline-derived CDR1 and CDR2 are SEHNR and FQNEAQ (reference sequence). This CDR3 has 15 residues. CDR3 amino acids: CASSPGLAATDTQYF. DNA for the CDR3: TGTGCCAGCAGCCCGGGACTAGCGGCGACAGATACGCAGTATTTT.

V usage is TRBV6-1 and J usage is TRBJ1-6; 9 nucleotides match TRBD1. The germline V gene has CDR1 MNHNS and CDR2 SASEGT. Trimming at V came to 7 bases and at J to 5 bases, leaving 3 bases not matched to a gene. This CDR3 contains 14 residues. The CDR3 here is CASNRDRDNSPLHF. DNA of the CDR3: TGTGCCAGCAACCGGGACAGGGATAATTCACCCCTCCACTTT.